These T cell receptor beta chains were read from a single sample in a study of blood T cell repertoires in COVID-19. Generated by immunoSEQ multiplex PCR, the TCRdb table keeps only in-frame clones and is missing some. This sample has approximately 230,000 clones, with around 80% found just once. Input material: peripheral blood. The receptors come from an elderly man with acute or convalescent COVID-19. Each CDR3 is given with its conserved first and last residue. D genes are given only for firm matches. Not all rows give a size; the values are once, few, many and, for expanded clones, a class.

j_call	clone_size	v_call	d_call	cdr3_nt	cdr3_aa
TRBJ2-7	-	TRBV29-1	TRBD2	TGCAGCGCCCAGGGACTAGCAAGGGGATACGAGCAGTACTTC	CSAQGLARGYEQYF
TRBJ2-6	-	TRBV15	TRBD2	TGTGCCACCAGCAGAGGGGCGGGGGGTTGGCCCTCTGGGGCCAACGTCCTGACTTTC	CATSRGAGGWPSGANVLTF
TRBJ2-7	-	TRBV5-1	TRBD1	TGCGCCAGCAGCTTGGCTTCAGGGGGAACTTACGAGCAGTACTTC	CASSLASGGTYEQYF
TRBJ2-1	-	TRBV6-2/TRBV6-3	-	TGTGCCAGCAGTTCGACTAGCTACAATGAGCAGTTCTTC	CASSSTSYNEQFF
TRBJ2-1	-	TRBV19	-	TGTGCCAGCAAGGGAGGTGCGCGCAATGAGCAGTTCTTC	CASKGGARNEQFF
TRBJ1-3	many	TRBV5-1	-	TGCGCCAGCAGCACCGGGGACACTATCTCCGGAAACACCATATATTTT	CASSTGDTISGNTIYF
TRBJ2-1	-	TRBV5-5	TRBD2	TGTGCCAGCAGCTTGGAAGCGGGAGTGTACAATGAGCAGTTCTTC	CASSLEAGVYNEQFF
TRBJ2-2	-	TRBV24-1	TRBD1	TGTGCCACCAGTGACCCACCGACAGGGGGAACCGGGGAGCTGTTTTTT	CATSDPPTGGTGELFF
TRBJ1-5	few	TRBV19	TRBD1	TGTGCCAGTAGCATTCGGACAGGGGGCAATCAGCCCCAGCATTTT	CASSIRTGGNQPQHF
TRBJ2-7	once	TRBV10-3	TRBD1	TGTGCCATCAGTGAGGGACAGGGGGACGAGCAGTACTTC	CAISEGQGDEQYF
TRBJ1-1	-	TRBV5-4	TRBD1	TGTGCCAGCAGAGGGACAGCGAACACTGAAGCTTTCTTT	CASRGTANTEAFF
TRBJ2-1	few	TRBV3-1/TRBV3-2	TRBD1	TGTGCCAGCAGCCAAGCGGGACAGGGGTCGTTAGGTGAGCAGTTCTTC	CASSQAGQGSLGEQFF
TRBJ2-2	-	TRBV9	TRBD2	TGTGCCAGCAGCGGACTAGCCGGGACCGGGGAGCTGTTTTTT	CASSGLAGTGELFF
TRBJ2-7	once	TRBV4-2	TRBD2	TGTGCCAGCAGCCAAGAAACTACTAGCGCTAGCTACGAGCAGTACTTC	CASSQETTSASYEQYF
TRBJ2-7	once	TRBV6-2/TRBV6-3	-	TGTGCCAGCAGTTATTCGCGTCTCTACGAGCAGTACTTC	CASSYSRLYEQYF
TRBJ2-2	-	TRBV30	TRBD2	TGTGCCTGTCTACTAGCGGGTTACACCGGGGAGCTGTTTTTT	CACLLAGYTGELFF
TRBJ2-7	-	TRBV10-2	TRBD2	TGCGCCAGCATCGCGACTAGCGGGAGTGGGGGACCCTACGAGCAGTACTTC	CASIATSGSGGPYEQYF